This TCR beta chain was captured in a study of identical twins. Study results and caveats: The abundant beta clonotypes from cord blood had fewer insertions, and memory repertoires had none of this. For out-of-frame beta sequences, excess twin sharing was weaker. Zero-insertion analyses might be partly confounded by invariant T cells like MAIT and iNKT.

Of note for this clonotype: Its antigen is undetermined.

V lost 5 bases to trimming and J lost 4 bases, with 14 bases between them. The CDR3 extends over 13 amino acids. Per germline, CDR1 DFQATT and CDR2 SNEGSKA (reference sequence). TCRdb re-derived calls from the 5' RACE reads in MiXCR, one entry per CDR3 protein. Among about 690,000 distinct CDR3 sequences listed, around 5.7% were seen once. Input material: naive T cells sorted from blood. The sequence was collected from a man aged 18-30 years in good health. This chain joins TRBV20-1 and TRBJ1-2; D is uncertain. CDR3 nucleotide sequence: TGCAGTGCTTCGTCCCGGACTAGCTATGGCTACACCTTC. Protein: CSASSRTSYGYTF.